Listed here are 6 T cell receptor beta chains from one sample, sequenced in a study of CD8 T cells in ankylosing spondylitis. Overall study results and limits: What seemed typical of ankylosing spondylitis blood was a TCR beta motif built from several highly homologous variants.

TCRdb re-called the 5' RACE reads with MiXCR, one entry per CDR3 protein. The sample has approximately 400,000 distinct CDR3 sequences; 25% to 30% are singletons. These receptors lack a known antigen. Material for sequencing was blood, either unsorted or a sorted T cell fraction (not recorded which). The receptor source for this set is a male donor with ankylosing spondylitis.

The chain couples TRBV20-1 to TRBJ1-4, with D possibly matching TRBD1 (5 bases). This CDR3 contains 14 residues. V dropped 0 bases and J dropped 7 bases, with 12 bases sitting between them. The germline V gene has CDR1 DFQATT and CDR2 SNEGSKA (reference sequence). DNA for the CDR3: TGCAGTGCTAGAGATCCCAGGGAGAGTGAAAAACTGTTTTTT. This translates into CSARDPRESEKLFF.

This clonotype was picked up many times. The gene calls are TRBV6-2 or TRBV6-3 and TRBJ2-7; TRBD2 matches at 7 bases. Trimming removed 5 bases from V and 0 bases from J; junction bases left unmatched: 7. The germline V gene encodes CDR1 MNHEY and CDR2 SVGEGT. CDR3 length: 15 amino acids. CDR3 DNA: TGTGCCAGCAGTCTCCTGGGGGGGAGCTCCTACGAGCAGTACTTC. Translated: CASSLLGGSSYEQYF.

This chain joins TRBV5-1 and TRBJ2-6; D uncertain. The germline CDR1 and CDR2 sequences are SGHRS and YFSETQ. The CDR3 has 15 amino acids. The ends were cut back, 4 bases at V and 1 base at J, with 9 bases in the middle. CDR3 sequence (DNA): TGCGCCAGCAGCCCCCCAGTGTCTGGGGCCAACGTCCTGACTTTC. It codes for CASSPPVSGANVLTF.

This chain links TRBV3-1 with TRBJ2-7; 10 bases agree with TRBD2. The V segment lost 0 bases and the J segment 6 bases; nucleotides outside the gene matches: 5. This CDR3 is 15 amino acids long. The germline V gene encodes CDR1 LGHDT and CDR2 YNNKEL (reference sequence). This chain's CDR3 is CASSQDSSGRPEQYV. The DNA for the CDR3 is TGTGCCAGCAGCCAAGATAGTAGCGGGAGGCCCGAGCAGTACGTC.

The CDR3 DNA reads TGCAGCGGGGGGCGCAAGGAGACCCAGTACTTC. Translating gives CSGGRKETQYF. V and J are TRBV20-1 and TRBJ2-5; D possibly corresponds to TRBD2 (7 bases). The CDR3 consists of 11 residues. Per the germline V gene, CDR1 is DFQATT and CDR2 is SNEGSKA (reference sequence).

This chain joins TRBV20-1 and TRBJ2-2; maybe TRBD1 (6 bases). The germline V gene has CDR1 DFQATT and CDR2 SNEGSKA (reference sequence). The CDR3 contains 14 residues. Trimming shortened V by 4 bases and J by 6 bases, and 15 bases separated the two germline ends. CDR3 residues: CSAIQTPGAGELFF. CDR3 nucleotides: TGCAGTGCTATTCAAACCCCAGGGGCCGGGGAGCTGTTTTTT.